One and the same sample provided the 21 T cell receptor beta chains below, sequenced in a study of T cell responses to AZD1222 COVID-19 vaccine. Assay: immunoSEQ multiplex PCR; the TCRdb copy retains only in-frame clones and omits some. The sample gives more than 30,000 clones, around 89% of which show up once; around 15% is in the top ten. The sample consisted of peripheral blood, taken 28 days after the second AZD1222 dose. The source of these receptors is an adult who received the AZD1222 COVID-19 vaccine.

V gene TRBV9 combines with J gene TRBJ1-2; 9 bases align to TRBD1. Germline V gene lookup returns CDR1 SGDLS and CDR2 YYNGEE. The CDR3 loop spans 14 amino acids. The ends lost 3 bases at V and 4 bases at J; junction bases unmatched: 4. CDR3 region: CASSGGQGSYGYTF. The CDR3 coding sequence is TGTGCCAGCAGCGGCGGACAGGGGTCCTATGGCTACACCTTC.

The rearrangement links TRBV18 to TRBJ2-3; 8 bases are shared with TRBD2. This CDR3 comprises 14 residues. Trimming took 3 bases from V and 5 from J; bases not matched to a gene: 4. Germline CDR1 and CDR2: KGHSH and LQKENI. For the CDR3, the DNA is TGTGCCAGCTCACCCCTCGGGGGGGGAGATACGCAGTATTTT. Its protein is CASSPLGGGDTQYF.

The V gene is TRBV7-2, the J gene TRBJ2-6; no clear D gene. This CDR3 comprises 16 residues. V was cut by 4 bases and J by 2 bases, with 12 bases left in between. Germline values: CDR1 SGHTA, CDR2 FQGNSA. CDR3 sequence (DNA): TGTGCCAGCAGCTCGACCCGGGCAGCTGGGGCCAACGTCCTGACTTTC. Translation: CASSSTRAAGANVLTF.

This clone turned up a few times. CDR3 nucleotides: TGTGCCAGCTCTGAGGACAGAACCTACAATGAGCAGTTCTTC. As protein: CASSEDRTYNEQFF. The rearrangement links TRBV18 to TRBJ2-1, with D possibly being TRBD1 (6 bases). V was cut by 6 bases and J by 2 bases, with 11 bases left in between. Germline V gene lookup returns CDR1 KGHSH and CDR2 LQKENI. This CDR3 contains 14 residues.

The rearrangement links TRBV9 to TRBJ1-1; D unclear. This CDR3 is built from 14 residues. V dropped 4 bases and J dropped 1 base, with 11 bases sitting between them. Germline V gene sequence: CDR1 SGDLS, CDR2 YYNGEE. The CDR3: CASSNSAANTEAFF. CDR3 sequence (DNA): TGTGCCAGCAGCAATTCAGCGGCGAACACTGAAGCTTTCTTT.

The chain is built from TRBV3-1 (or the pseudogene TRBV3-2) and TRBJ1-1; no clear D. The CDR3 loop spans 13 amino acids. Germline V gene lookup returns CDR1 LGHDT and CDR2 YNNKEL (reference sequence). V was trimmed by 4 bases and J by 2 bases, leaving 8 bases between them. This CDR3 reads CASSLWINTEAFF. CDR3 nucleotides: TGTGCCAGCAGCCTGTGGATCAACACTGAAGCTTTCTTT.

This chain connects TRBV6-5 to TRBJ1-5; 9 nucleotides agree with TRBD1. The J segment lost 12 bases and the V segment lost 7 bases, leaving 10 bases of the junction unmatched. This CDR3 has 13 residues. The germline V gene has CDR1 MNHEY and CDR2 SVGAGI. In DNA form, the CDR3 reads TGTGCCAGCAAGGGCGCGGGACAGGGCTTCCAGCATTTT. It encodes CASKGAGQGFQHF.

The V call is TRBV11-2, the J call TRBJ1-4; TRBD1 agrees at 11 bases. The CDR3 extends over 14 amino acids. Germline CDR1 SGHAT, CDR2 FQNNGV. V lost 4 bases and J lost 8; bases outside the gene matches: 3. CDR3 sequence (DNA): TGTGCCAGCAGCTATGGACAGGGGGCGGAAAAACTGTTTTTT. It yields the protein CASSYGQGAEKLFF. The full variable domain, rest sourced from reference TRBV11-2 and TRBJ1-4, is EAGVAQSPRYKIIEKRQSVAFWCNPISGHATLYWYQQILGQGPKLLIQFQNNGVVDDSQLPKDRFSAERLKGVDSTLKIQPAKLEDSAVYLCASSYGQGAEKLFFGSGTQLSVL.

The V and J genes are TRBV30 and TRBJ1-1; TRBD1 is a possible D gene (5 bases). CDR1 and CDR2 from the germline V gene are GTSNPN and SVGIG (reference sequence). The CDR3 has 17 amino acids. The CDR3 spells CGATLWGRSLRNTEAFF. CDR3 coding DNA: TGTGGTGCAACCCTGTGGGGCAGGTCCCTTCGGAACACTGAAGCTTTCTTT.

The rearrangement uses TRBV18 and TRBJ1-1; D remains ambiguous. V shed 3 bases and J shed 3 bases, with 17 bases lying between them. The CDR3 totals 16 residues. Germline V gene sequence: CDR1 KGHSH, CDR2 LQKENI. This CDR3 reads CASSPRRSAGDTEAFF. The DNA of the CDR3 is TGTGCCAGCTCACCCCGACGTTCCGCTGGGGACACTGAAGCTTTCTTT.

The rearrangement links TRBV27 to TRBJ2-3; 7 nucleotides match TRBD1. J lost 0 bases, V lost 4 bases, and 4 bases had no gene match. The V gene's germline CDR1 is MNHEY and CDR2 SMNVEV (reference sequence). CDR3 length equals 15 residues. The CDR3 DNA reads TGTGCCAGCAGTTCCGAGGGGGCTAGCACAGATACGCAGTATTTT. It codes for CASSSEGASTDTQYF.

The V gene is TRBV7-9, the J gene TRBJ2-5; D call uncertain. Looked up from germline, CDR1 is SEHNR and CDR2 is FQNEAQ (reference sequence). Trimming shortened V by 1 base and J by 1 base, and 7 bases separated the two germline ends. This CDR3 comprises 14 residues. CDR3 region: CASSLDSLQETQYF. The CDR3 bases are TGTGCCAGCAGCTTAGACAGCCTCCAAGAGACCCAGTACTTC.

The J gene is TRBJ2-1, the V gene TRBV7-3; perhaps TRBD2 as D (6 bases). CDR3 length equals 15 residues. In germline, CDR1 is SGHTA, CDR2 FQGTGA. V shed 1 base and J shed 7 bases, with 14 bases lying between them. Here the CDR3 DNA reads TGTGCCAGCAGCTTAAACCCCGGCGGGATAAATGAGCAGTTCTTC. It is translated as CASSLNPGGINEQFF. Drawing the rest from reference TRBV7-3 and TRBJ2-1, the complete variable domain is GAGVSQTPSNKVTEKGKYVELRCDPISGHTALYWYRQSLGQGPEFLIYFQGTGAADDSGLPNDRFFAVRPEGSVSTLKIQRTERGDSAVYLCASSLNPGGINEQFFGPGTRLTVL.

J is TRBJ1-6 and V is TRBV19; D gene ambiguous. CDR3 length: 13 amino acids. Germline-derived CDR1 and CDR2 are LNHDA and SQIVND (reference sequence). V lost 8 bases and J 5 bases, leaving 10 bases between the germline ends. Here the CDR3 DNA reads TGTGCCAGTCGGGATATAAATAATTCACCCCTCCACTTT. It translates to CASRDINNSPLHF.

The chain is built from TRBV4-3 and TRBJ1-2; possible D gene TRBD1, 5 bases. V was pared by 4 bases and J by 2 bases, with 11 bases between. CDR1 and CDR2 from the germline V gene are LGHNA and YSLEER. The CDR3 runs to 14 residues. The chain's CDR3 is CASSPGPSNYGYTF. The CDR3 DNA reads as TGCGCCAGCAGCCCGGGACCGTCGAACTATGGCTACACCTTC.

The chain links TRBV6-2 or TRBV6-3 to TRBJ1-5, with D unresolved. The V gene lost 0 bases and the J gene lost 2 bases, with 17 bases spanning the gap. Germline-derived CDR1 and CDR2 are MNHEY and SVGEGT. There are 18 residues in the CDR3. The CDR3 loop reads CASSYSGWATEGNQPQHF. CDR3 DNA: TGTGCCAGCAGTTACTCGGGGTGGGCAACAGAAGGCAATCAGCCCCAGCATTTT.

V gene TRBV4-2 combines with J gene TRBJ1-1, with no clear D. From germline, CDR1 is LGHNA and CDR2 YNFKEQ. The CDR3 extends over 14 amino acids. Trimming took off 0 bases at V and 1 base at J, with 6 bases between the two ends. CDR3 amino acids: CASSQDSANTEAFF. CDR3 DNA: TGTGCCAGCAGCCAAGATTCAGCGAACACTGAAGCTTTCTTT.

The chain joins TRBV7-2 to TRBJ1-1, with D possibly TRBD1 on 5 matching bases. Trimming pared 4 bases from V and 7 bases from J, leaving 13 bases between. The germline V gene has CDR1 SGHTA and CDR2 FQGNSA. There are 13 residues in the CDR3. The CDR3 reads CASSSDRAIEAFF. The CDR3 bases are TGTGCCAGCAGCTCCGACAGAGCTATTGAAGCTTTCTTT.

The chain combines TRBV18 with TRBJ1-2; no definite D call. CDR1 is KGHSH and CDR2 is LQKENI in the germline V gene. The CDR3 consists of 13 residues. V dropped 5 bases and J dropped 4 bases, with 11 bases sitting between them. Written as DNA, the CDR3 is TGTGCCAGCTCATCCGACACGACCTATGGCTACACCTTC. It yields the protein CASSSDTTYGYTF.

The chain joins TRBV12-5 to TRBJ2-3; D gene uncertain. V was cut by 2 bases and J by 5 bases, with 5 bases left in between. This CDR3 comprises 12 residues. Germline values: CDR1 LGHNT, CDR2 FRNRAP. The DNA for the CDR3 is TGTGCTAGTGGTTTGAACGGAGATACGCAGTATTTT. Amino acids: CASGLNGDTQYF.

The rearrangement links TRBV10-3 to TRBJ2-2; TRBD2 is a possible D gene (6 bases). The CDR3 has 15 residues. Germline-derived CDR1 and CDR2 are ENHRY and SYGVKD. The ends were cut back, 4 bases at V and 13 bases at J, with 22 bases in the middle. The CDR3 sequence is CAISGLGDSSPGLFF. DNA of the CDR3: TGTGCCATCAGTGGACTGGGGGACTCCTCCCCAGGGCTGTTTTTT.